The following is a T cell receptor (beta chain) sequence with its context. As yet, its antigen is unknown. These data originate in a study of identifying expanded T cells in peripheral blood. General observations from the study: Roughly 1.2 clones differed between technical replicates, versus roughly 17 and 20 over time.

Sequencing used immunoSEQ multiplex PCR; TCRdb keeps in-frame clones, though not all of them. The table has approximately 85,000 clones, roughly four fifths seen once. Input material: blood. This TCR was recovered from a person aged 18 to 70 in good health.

DNA of the CDR3: TGTGCCAGCTCACCACAATTAGGGGGCTCAGTCCTGTCTGGGGCCAACGTCCTGACTTTC. This gives the protein CASSPQLGGSVLSGANVLTF. V and J are TRBV18 and TRBJ2-6, with TRBD1 matching 7 bases. V lost 1 base and J lost 1; bases outside the gene matches: 13. The germline V gene encodes CDR1 KGHSH and CDR2 LQKENI. The CDR3 sequence is 20 residues long.